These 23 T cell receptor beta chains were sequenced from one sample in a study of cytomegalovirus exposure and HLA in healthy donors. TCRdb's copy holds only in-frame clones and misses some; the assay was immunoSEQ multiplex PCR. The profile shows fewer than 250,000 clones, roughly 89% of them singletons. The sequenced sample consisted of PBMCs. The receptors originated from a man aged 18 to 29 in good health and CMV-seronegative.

The CDR3 sequence is CASSPQGGNQPQHF. CDR3 coding DNA: TGTGCCAGTAGTCCACAGGGCGGCAATCAGCCCCAGCATTTT. The chain employs TRBV19 and TRBJ1-5, with D possibly being TRBD1 (6 bases). Looked up from germline, CDR1 is LNHDA and CDR2 is SQIVND (reference sequence). The CDR3 runs 14 residues. V was cut by 5 bases and J by 2 bases, with 10 bases left in between.

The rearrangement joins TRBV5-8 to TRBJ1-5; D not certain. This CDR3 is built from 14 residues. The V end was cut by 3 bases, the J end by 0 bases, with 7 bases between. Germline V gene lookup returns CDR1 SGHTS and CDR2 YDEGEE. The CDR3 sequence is CASSYGLSNQPQHF. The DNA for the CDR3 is TGTGCCAGCAGCTATGGCCTTAGCAATCAGCCCCAGCATTTT.

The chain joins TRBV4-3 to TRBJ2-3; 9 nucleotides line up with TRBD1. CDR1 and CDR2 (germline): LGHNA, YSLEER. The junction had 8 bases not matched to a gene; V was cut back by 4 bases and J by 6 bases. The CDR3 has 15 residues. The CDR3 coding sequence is TGCGCCAGCAGCCCTAGGGACAGGGCGGCGGATACGCAGTATTTT. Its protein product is CASSPRDRAADTQYF.

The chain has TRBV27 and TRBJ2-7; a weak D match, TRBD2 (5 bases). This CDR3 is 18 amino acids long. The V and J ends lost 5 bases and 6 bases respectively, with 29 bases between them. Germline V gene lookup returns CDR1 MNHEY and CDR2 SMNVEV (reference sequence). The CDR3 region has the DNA TGTGCCAGCAGTCTAACATTCCCCGGGGTGATAATGATATTCGAGCAGTACTTC. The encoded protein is CASSLTFPGVIMIFEQYF.

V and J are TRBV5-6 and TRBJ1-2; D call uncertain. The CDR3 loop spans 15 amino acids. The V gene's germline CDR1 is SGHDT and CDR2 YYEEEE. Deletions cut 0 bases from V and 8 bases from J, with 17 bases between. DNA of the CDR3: TGTGCCAGCAGCTTGGAGGTTTGGCAGGTGCGAGGCTACACCTTC. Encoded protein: CASSLEVWQVRGYTF.

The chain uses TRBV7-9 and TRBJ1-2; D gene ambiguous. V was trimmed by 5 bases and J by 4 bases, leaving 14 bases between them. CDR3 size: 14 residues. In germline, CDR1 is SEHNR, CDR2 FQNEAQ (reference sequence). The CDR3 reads CASSPQTEIYGYTF. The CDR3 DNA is TGTGCCAGCAGCCCTCAGACGGAGATCTATGGCTACACCTTC.

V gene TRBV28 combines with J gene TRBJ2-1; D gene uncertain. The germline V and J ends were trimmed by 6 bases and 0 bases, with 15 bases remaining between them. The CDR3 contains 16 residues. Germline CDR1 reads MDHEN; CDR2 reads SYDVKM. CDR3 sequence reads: CASSRLSSSSYNEQFF. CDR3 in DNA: TGTGCCAGCAGCCGACTCAGTTCAAGCTCCTACAATGAGCAGTTCTTC.

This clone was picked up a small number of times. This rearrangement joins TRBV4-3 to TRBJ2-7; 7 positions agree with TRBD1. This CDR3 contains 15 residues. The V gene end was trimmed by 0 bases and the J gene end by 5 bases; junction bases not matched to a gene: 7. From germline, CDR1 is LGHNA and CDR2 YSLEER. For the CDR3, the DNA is TGCGCCAGCAGCCAAGAAGTACAGGGGAAGCACGAGCAGTACTTC. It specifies CASSQEVQGKHEQYF.

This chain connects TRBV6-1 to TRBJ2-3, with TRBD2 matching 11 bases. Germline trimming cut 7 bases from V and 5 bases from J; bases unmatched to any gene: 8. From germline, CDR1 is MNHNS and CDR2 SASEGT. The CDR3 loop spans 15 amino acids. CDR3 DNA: TGTGCCAGCACCGTACTAGCGGGAGATAGAGATACGCAGTATTTT. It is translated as CASTVLAGDRDTQYF.

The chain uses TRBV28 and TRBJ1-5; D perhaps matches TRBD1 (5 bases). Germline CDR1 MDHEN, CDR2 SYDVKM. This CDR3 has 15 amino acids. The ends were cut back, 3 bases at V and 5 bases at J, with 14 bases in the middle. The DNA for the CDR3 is TGTGCCAGCAGTTTGGCGGGGCAATCCCATCAGCCCCAGCATTTT. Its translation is CASSLAGQSHQPQHF. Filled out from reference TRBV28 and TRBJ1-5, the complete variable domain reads DVKVTQSSRYLVKRTGEKVFLECVQDMDHENMFWYRQDPGLGLRLIYFSYDVKMKEKGDIPEGYSVSREKKERFSLILESASTNQTSMYLCASSLAGQSHQPQHFGDGTRLSIL.

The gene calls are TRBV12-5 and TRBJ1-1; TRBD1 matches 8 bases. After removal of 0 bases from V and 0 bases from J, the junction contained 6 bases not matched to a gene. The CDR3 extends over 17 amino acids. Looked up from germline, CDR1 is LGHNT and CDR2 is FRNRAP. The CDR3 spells CASGLVLGQVMNTEAFF. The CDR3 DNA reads TGTGCTAGTGGTTTGGTACTGGGACAGGTCATGAACACTGAAGCTTTCTTT. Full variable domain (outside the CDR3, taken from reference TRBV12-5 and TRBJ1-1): DARVTQTPRHKVTEMGQEVTMRCQPILGHNTVFWYRQTMMQGLELLAYFRNRAPLDDSGMPKDRFSAEMPDATLATLKIQPSEPRDSAVYFCASGLVLGQVMNTEAFFGQGTRLTVV.

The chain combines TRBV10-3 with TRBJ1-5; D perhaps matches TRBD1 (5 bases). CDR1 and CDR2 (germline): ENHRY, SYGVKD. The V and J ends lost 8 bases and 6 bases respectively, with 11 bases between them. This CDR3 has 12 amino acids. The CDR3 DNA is TGTGCCATCGGAGGGGCAGGTCAGCCCCAGCATTTT. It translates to CAIGGAGQPQHF.

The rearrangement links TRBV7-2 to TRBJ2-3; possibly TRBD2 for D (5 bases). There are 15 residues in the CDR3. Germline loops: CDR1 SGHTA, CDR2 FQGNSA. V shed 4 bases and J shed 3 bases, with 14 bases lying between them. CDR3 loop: CASSSRTGGTDTQYF. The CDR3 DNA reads TGTGCCAGCAGCTCACGGACTGGTGGTACAGATACGCAGTATTTT.

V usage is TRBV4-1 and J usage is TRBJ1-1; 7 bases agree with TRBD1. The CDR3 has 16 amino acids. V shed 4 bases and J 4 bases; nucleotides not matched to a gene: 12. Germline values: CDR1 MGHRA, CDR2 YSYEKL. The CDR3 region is CASSLRGSGVGTEAFF. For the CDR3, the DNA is TGCGCCAGCAGCCTCAGGGGGTCGGGGGTAGGCACTGAAGCTTTCTTT.

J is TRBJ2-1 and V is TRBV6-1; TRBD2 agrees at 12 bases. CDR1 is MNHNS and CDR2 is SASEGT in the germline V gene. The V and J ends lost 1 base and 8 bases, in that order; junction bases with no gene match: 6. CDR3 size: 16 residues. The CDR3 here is CASSEVPSGRADEQFF. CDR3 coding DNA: TGTGCCAGCAGTGAAGTTCCTAGCGGGAGGGCCGATGAGCAGTTCTTC.

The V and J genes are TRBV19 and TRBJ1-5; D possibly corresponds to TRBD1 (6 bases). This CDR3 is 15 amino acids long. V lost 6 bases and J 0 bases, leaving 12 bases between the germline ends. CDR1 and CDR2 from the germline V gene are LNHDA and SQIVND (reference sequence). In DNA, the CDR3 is TGTGCCAGTAGGACAGGACAGATTAGCAATCAGCCCCAGCATTTT. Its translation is CASRTGQISNQPQHF.

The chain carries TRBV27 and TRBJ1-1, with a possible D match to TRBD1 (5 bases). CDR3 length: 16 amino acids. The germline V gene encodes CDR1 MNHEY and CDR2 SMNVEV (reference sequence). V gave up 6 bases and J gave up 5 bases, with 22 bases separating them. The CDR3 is CASRPVTWGPRTEAFF. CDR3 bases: TGTGCCAGCAGACCCGTCACTTGGGGCCCTCGGACTGAAGCTTTCTTT.

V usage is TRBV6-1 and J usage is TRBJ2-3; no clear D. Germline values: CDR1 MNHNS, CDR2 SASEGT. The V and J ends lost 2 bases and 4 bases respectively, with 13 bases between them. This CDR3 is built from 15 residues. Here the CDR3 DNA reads TGTGCCAGCAGTGAATCGGTTGCGGTGGCAGATACGCAGTATTTT. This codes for CASSESVAVADTQYF.

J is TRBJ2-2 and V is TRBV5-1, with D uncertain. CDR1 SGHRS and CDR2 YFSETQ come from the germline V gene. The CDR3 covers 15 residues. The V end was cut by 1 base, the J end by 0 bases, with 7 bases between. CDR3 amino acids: CASSLTATNTGELFF. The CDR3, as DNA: TGCGCCAGCAGCTTGACCGCGACGAACACCGGGGAGCTGTTTTTT.

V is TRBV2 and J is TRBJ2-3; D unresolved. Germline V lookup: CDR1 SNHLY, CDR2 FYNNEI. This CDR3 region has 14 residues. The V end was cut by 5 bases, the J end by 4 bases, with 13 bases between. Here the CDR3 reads CASSSRPEPDTQYF. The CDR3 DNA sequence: TGTGCCAGCAGTAGCCGACCGGAGCCAGATACGCAGTATTTT.

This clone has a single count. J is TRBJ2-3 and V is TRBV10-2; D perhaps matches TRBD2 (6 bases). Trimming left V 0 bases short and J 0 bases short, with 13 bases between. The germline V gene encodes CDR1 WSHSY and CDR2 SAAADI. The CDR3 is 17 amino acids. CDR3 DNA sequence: TGCGCCAGCAGTGAGTCGACTTGGGGACTCAGCACAGATACGCAGTATTTT. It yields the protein CASSESTWGLSTDTQYF.

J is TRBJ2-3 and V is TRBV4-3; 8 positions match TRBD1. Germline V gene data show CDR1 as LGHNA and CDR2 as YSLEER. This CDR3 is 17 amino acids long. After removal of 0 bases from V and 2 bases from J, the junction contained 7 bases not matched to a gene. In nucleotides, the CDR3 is TGCGCCAGCAGCCAAGACCCGGTGACAGGGGCCACAGATACGCAGTATTTT. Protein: CASSQDPVTGATDTQYF.

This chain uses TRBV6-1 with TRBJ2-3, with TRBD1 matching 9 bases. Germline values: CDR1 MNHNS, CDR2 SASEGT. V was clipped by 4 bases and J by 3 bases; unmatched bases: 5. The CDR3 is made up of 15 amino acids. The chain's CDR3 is CASSARTGETDTQYF. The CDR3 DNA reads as TGTGCCAGCAGTGCTAGGACAGGGGAAACAGATACGCAGTATTTT.